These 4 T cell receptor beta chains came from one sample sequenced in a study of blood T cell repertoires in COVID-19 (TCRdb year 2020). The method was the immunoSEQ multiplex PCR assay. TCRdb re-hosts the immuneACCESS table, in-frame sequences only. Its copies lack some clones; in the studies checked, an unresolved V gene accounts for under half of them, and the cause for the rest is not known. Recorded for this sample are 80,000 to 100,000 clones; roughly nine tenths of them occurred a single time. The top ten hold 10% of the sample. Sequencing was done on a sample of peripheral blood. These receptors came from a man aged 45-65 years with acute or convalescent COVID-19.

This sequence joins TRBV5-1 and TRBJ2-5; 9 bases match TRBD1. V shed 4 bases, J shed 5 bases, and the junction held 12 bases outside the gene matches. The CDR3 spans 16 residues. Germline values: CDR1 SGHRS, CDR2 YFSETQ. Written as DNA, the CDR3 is TGCGCCAGCAGCGGACAGCCGACAGGGGGGGTTGAGACCCAGTACTTC. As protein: CASSGQPTGGVETQYF. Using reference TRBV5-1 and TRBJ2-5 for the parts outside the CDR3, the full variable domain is KAGVTQTPRYLIKTRGQQVTLSCSPISGHRSVSWYQQTPGQGLQFLFEYFSETQRNKGNFPGRFSGRQFSNSRSEMNVSTLELGDSALYLCASSGQPTGGVETQYFGPGTRLLVL.

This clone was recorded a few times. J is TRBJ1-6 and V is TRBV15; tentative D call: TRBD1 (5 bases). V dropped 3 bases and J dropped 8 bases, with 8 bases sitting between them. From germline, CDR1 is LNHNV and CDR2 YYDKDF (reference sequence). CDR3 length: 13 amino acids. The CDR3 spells CATSSDSHSPLHF. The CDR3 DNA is TGTGCCACCAGCAGCGACAGTCATTCACCCCTCCACTTT.

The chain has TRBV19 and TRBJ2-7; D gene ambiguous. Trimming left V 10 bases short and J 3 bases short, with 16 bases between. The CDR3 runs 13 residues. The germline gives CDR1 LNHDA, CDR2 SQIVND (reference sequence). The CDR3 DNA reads TGTGCCACCTCGCGCGGCATAGACTACGAGCAGTACTTC. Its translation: CATSRGIDYEQYF.

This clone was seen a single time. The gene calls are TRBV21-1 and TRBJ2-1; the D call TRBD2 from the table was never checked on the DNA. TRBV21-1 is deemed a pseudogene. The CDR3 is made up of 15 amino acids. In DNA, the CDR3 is TGTGCCAGCAGCCCTCCTTGGTCGGTATTGAATGAGCAGTTCTTC. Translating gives CASSPPWSVLNEQFF.